One sample yielded the 26 T cell receptor beta chains listed below, sequenced in a study of CD8+ T cells in alopecia areata. Following extraction, RNA underwent reverse transcription to cDNA, which served as the sequencing template. Repertoires were generated with immunoSEQ multiplex PCR, while TCRdb's copy carries only in-frame clones and drops some. The table includes 150,000 to 200,000 clones, about three fifths detected once. Specified treatment: oral pan-JAK inhibitor, 5-10 mg twice daily. Source: CD4+ T cells sorted from blood, taken around week 50, from a patient treated with tofacitinib. Every receptor here comes from a human donor with alopecia areata.

V usage is TRBV2 and J usage is TRBJ2-7; D is uncertain. Germline assignment: CDR1 SNHLY and CDR2 FYNNEI. The length of the CDR3 is 13 residues. The V end was cut by 0 bases, the J end by 3 bases, with 6 bases between. As DNA, the CDR3 is TGTGCCAGCAGTGAAGCGGATGACTACGAGCAGTACTTC. It codes for CASSEADDYEQYF.

This clone was found once. The chain employs TRBV2 and TRBJ1-6; D is unclear. The germline gives CDR1 SNHLY, CDR2 FYNNEI. V lost 4 bases and J lost 8, with 15 bases in between. The CDR3 has 15 residues. This chain's CDR3 is CASSGDLRGDSPLHF. The CDR3 DNA sequence: TGTGCCAGCAGTGGCGACTTACGCGGGGATTCACCCCTCCACTTT.

The chain links TRBV9 to TRBJ2-7, with a possible D match to TRBD2 (5 bases). CDR1 and CDR2 (germline): SGDLS, YYNGEE. V was clipped by 0 bases and J by 2 bases, with 9 bases between them. CDR3 length equals 14 residues. CDR3 DNA: TGTGCCAGCAGCGTAGAACTAGTCCCCTACGAGCAGTACTTC. Translated: CASSVELVPYEQYF.

The chain carries TRBV7-6 and TRBJ2-3, with a possible D match to TRBD1 (6 bases). Trimming removed 5 bases from V and 0 bases from J, with 12 bases in between. The CDR3 totals 15 residues. The germline gives CDR1 SGHVS, CDR2 FNYEAQ. In DNA form, the CDR3 reads TGTGCCAGCAGCCTACGGACAGTCAGCACAGATACGCAGTATTTT. Translation: CASSLRTVSTDTQYF.

This rearrangement joins TRBV29-1 to TRBJ2-7, with TRBD1 matching over 8 bases. The V gene end was trimmed by 4 bases and the J gene end by 5 bases; junction bases not matched to a gene: 4. The CDR3 covers 12 residues. CDR1 and CDR2 from the germline V gene are SQVTM and ANQGSEA. Here the CDR3 DNA reads TGCAGCGTTGGACAGGGGACCCACGAGCAGTACTTC. This sequence encodes CSVGQGTHEQYF.

This chain uses TRBV10-2 with TRBJ2-5, with 11 bases matching TRBD2. With 3 bases clipped from V and 1 base from J, the junction kept 10 bases outside the gene matches. CDR1 and CDR2 (germline): WSHSY, SAAADI. This CDR3 has 18 residues. The CDR3 DNA follows: TGCGCCAGCAGTGATATTCGGCTAGCGGGGGGACCCCAAGAGACCCAGTACTTC. This codes for CASSDIRLAGGPQETQYF.

The chain couples TRBV30 to TRBJ1-5; 9 nucleotides line up with TRBD1. V lost 4 bases and J lost 3; bases outside the gene matches: 4. CDR1 is GTSNPN and CDR2 is SVGIG in the germline V gene (reference sequence). The CDR3 totals 14 residues. CDR3 sequence reads: CAWMGQGNNQPQHF. The CDR3 coding sequence is TGTGCCTGGATGGGACAGGGTAACAATCAGCCCCAGCATTTT.

This clone was seen more than once but under ten times. The rearrangement uses TRBV29-1 and TRBJ2-3; possibly TRBD1 or TRBD2 for D (6 bases each). Germline V lookup: CDR1 SQVTM, CDR2 ANQGSEA. Trimming took 0 bases from V and 8 from J, leaving 18 bases between them. The CDR3 spans 15 residues. This CDR3 reads CSVEDPRVGGGTQYF. The CDR3, as DNA: TGCAGCGTTGAAGATCCTAGGGTTGGAGGGGGTACGCAGTATTTT.

Comment on this clone: One end of the junction does not line up with germline, which may come from a read error. J is TRBJ1-1 and V is TRBV6-6; 7 bases fit TRBD1. Looked up from germline, CDR1 is MNHNY and CDR2 is SVGAGI (reference sequence). CDR3 length: 10 residues. The CDR3 DNA follows: TGTGCCAGCAGCAGGACAGGAGTAAGTTTT. Residues: CASSRTGVSF.

The chain uses TRBV7-6 and TRBJ1-5; 7 positions agree with TRBD1. V lost 3 bases to trimming and J lost 7 bases; unmatched junction nucleotides: 3. The CDR3 extends over 13 amino acids. From germline, CDR1 is SGHVS and CDR2 FNYEAQ. The CDR3 nucleotides are TGTGCCAGCAGCTTGGCAGGGGGGCAGCCCCAGCATTTT. Protein product: CASSLAGGQPQHF. Full variable domain (remainder filled in from reference TRBV7-6 and TRBJ1-5): GAGVSQSPRYKVTKRGQDVALRCDPISGHVSLYWYRQALGQGPEFLTYFNYEAQQDKSGLPNDRFSAERPEGSISTLTIQRTEQRDSAMYRCASSLAGGQPQHFGDGTRLSIL.

This clone was seen a few times. The chain joins TRBV4-3 to TRBJ1-1; the D is unclear. The CDR3 totals 13 residues. Germline V CDR1 and CDR2: LGHNA, YSLEER. Trimming removed 1 base at V and 3 bases at J, with 6 bases between. The chain's CDR3 is CASSQGRYTEAFF. In DNA form, the CDR3 reads TGCGCCAGCAGCCAAGGGCGCTACACTGAAGCTTTCTTT.

A remark on this clone: This is likely an artifact of a read error, given a far larger clone one base away. The chain recombines TRBV7-2 with TRBJ2-3; 7 positions match TRBD2. The trim removed 3 bases at V and 2 bases at J, leaving 5 bases unmatched. Germline V lookup: CDR1 SGHTA, CDR2 FQGNSA. The CDR3 is 15 residues long. The CDR3 DNA reads as TGTGCCAGCAGCTTGGGCGGGGGACCCACAGATACGCAGTATTTT. Protein: CASSLGGGPTDTQYF.

The chain carries TRBV5-1 and TRBJ1-6, with TRBD1 as a possible D gene (5 bases). The V and J ends lost 0 bases and 6 bases respectively, with 10 bases between them. In germline, CDR1 is SGHRS, CDR2 YFSETQ. The CDR3 is 15 residues long. CDR3 region: CASSLGWDGNSPLHF. CDR3 in DNA: TGCGCCAGCAGCTTGGGCTGGGACGGTAATTCACCCCTCCACTTT.

This sequence joins TRBV29-1 and TRBJ2-1; 12 bases align to TRBD2. The CDR3 extends over 16 amino acids. With V trimmed by 6 bases and J by 0 bases, 6 bases remained unmatched. Germline loops: CDR1 SQVTM, CDR2 ANQGSEA. The CDR3 nucleotides are TGCAGCGTGAGATGGACTAGCGGGGCCTCCTACAATGAGCAGTTCTTC. Translating gives CSVRWTSGASYNEQFF.

This chain joins TRBV30 and TRBJ1-2; no clear D gene. Per the germline V gene, CDR1 is GTSNPN and CDR2 is SVGIG (reference sequence). The CDR3 runs 10 residues. V lost 5 bases and J lost 7, with 8 bases in between. CDR3 DNA: TGTGCCTGGGATACAGCTGGCTACACCTTC. Its translation is CAWDTAGYTF.

The chain uses TRBV6-5 and TRBJ1-1; D unclear. Germline values: CDR1 MNHEY, CDR2 SVGAGI. V was clipped by 0 bases and J by 0 bases, with 5 bases between them. The CDR3 totals 14 residues. The CDR3 reads CASSYSTVNTEAFF. The CDR3 coding sequence is TGTGCCAGCAGTTACTCGACGGTGAACACTGAAGCTTTCTTT.

This clone has more than one count but fewer than ten. The chain carries TRBV14 and TRBJ2-4; TRBD1 matches at 8 bases. CDR3 length: 15 residues. The junction had 10 bases not matched to a gene; V was cut back by 5 bases and J by 7 bases. From germline, CDR1 is SGHDN and CDR2 FVKESK. The CDR3 reads CASSDTRQGMNIQYF. For the CDR3, the DNA is TGTGCCAGCAGCGACACGCGACAGGGGATGAACATTCAGTACTTC.

The rearrangement links TRBV5-4 to TRBJ2-1; D not certain. The CDR3 length is 14 residues. CDR1 and CDR2 from the germline V gene are SGHNT and YYREEE (reference sequence). The germline V and J ends were trimmed by 3 bases and 9 bases, with 16 bases remaining between them. CDR3 in DNA: TGTGCCAGCAGCTCTAGACGGACCGACGGTGAGCAGTTCTTC. This translates into CASSSRRTDGEQFF.

This chain uses TRBV30 with TRBJ2-1; 7 bases line up with TRBD2. Germline V CDR1 and CDR2: GTSNPN, SVGIG (reference sequence). Losses at the gene ends were 2 bases for V and 2 bases for J; bases not matched to a gene: 12. This CDR3 comprises 17 residues. CDR3 DNA: TGTGCCTGGAGTTCCGGGGGGTCATCAGGGACCTACAATGAGCAGTTCTTC. Translated: CAWSSGGSSGTYNEQFF.

The chain has TRBV6-1 and TRBJ2-1, with TRBD2 matching over 10 bases. CDR1 is MNHNS, CDR2 SASEGT, per germline. This CDR3 comprises 14 residues. J gave up 3 bases and V 6 bases, and 2 bases lay outside the gene matches. Here the CDR3 DNA reads TGTGCCAGCAGAGTAGCGGGGGGCTACAATGAGCAGTTCTTC. Translation gives CASRVAGGYNEQFF.

The CDR3: CSVGNPETQYF. The DNA for the CDR3 is TGCAGCGTTGGGAACCCAGAGACCCAGTACTTC. V usage is TRBV29-1 and J usage is TRBJ2-5; D remains ambiguous. Per the germline V gene, CDR1 is SQVTM and CDR2 is ANQGSEA. The CDR3 is 11 amino acids. V lost 4 bases to trimming and J lost 4 bases, with 7 bases between them.

The chain carries TRBV6-6 and TRBJ2-1; possibly TRBD1 for D (5 bases). Per germline, CDR1 MNHNY and CDR2 SVGAGI (reference sequence). The CDR3 extends over 15 amino acids. V lost 5 bases, J lost 4 bases, and 15 bases lay in between. In DNA, the CDR3 is TGTGCCAGCAGTCCCAGGACGGCAGGGTACAATGAGCAGTTCTTC. Amino acids: CASSPRTAGYNEQFF.

The J gene is TRBJ1-2, the V gene TRBV29-1; D is unresolved. This CDR3 comprises 12 residues. The germline CDR1 and CDR2 sequences are SQVTM and ANQGSEA. Trimming left V 6 bases short and J 8 bases short, with 16 bases between. DNA of the CDR3: TGCAGCGTCCTGACACCTCGGGAAGGCTACACCTTC. Its protein product is CSVLTPREGYTF.

This chain links TRBV27 with TRBJ1-1; D unclear. From germline, CDR1 is MNHEY and CDR2 SMNVEV (reference sequence). The CDR3 has 13 amino acids. V was clipped by 2 bases and J by 1 base, with 5 bases between them. The CDR3 reads CASSLQQNTEAFF. The CDR3 DNA is TGTGCCAGCAGTTTACAACAGAACACTGAAGCTTTCTTT.

In this sample, this clone turned up a few times. V is TRBV9 and J is TRBJ1-1; D is undetermined. The CDR3 is 11 amino acids. CDR1 and CDR2 (germline): SGDLS, YYNGEE. Trimming stripped 2 bases from V and 6 bases from J, with 5 bases between. The CDR3 spells CASSVVSEAFF. In nucleotides, the CDR3 is TGTGCCAGCAGCGTGGTTTCTGAAGCTTTCTTT. Based on the CDR3 plus reference TRBV9 and TRBJ1-1, the full variable domain is DSGVTQTPKHLITATGQRVTLRCSPRSGDLSVYWYQQSLDQGLQFLIQYYNGEERAKGNILERFSAQQFPDLHSELNLSSLELGDSALYFCASSVVSEAFFGQGTRLTVV.

The chain employs TRBV4-1 and TRBJ2-1; D is undetermined. Trimming left V 4 bases short and J 7 bases short, with 11 bases between. In germline, CDR1 is MGHRA, CDR2 YSYEKL. CDR3 size: 13 residues. Here the CDR3 DNA reads TGCGCCAGCAGCCTCATAACCGGAAATGAGCAGTTCTTC. Amino acid sequence: CASSLITGNEQFF.